These 10 T cell receptor beta chains share one sample of origin, sequenced in a study of cytomegalovirus exposure and HLA in healthy donors. The primer mix had 60 Vbeta and 13 Jbeta primers. Clones were read by immunoSEQ multiplex PCR, and TCRdb kept only the in-frame ones, dropping some. Here the sample spans 100,000 to 150,000 clones, 75% to 80% being singletons. The sample taken for sequencing was PBMCs. The receptors originated from a man aged 35 to 55 in good health and CMV-seronegative.

The chain uses TRBV19 and TRBJ1-1; D possibly corresponds to TRBD1 (5 bases). Trimming removed 6 bases from V and 6 bases from J, with 14 bases in between. The CDR3 has 13 residues. The germline V gene has CDR1 LNHDA and CDR2 SQIVND (reference sequence). CDR3 nucleotides: TGTGCCAGTAGCGCCAGGGTGTTCGCTGAAGCTTTCTTT. It translates to CASSARVFAEAFF.

This clone showed up just a few times. V is TRBV6-1 and J is TRBJ1-2; perhaps TRBD1 as D (6 bases). Germline V CDR1 and CDR2: MNHNS, SASEGT. With 7 bases removed from V and 7 bases from J, the gap between germline ends came to 16 bases. The CDR3 is 13 amino acids. Here the CDR3 reads CASKNRDLGGYTF. In DNA form, the CDR3 reads TGTGCCAGCAAAAACAGGGATCTAGGTGGCTACACCTTC.

The rearrangement joins TRBV10-3 to TRBJ2-5, with 7 positions matching TRBD1. The CDR3 spans 15 residues. CDR1 and CDR2 from the germline V gene are ENHRY and SYGVKD. V lost 2 bases and J lost 5; bases outside the gene matches: 8. As DNA, the CDR3 is TGTGCCATCAGTGAGCCCCAACAGGGGAAGGAGACCCAGTACTTC. Its protein product is CAISEPQQGKETQYF.

The V gene is TRBV19, the J gene TRBJ1-1; the D is unclear. Germline V gene sequence: CDR1 LNHDA, CDR2 SQIVND (reference sequence). The CDR3 has 14 amino acids. The germline V and J ends were trimmed by 3 bases and 2 bases, with 10 bases remaining between them. CDR3 coding DNA: TGTGCCAGTAGTATCGGAGGCTCTAACACTGAAGCTTTCTTT. It encodes CASSIGGSNTEAFF.

V is TRBV27 and J is TRBJ2-2, with D possibly being TRBD1 (6 bases). The CDR3 has 14 amino acids. Germline V gene sequence: CDR1 MNHEY, CDR2 SMNVEV (reference sequence). Trimming removed 5 bases from V and 4 bases from J, with 11 bases in between. Here the CDR3 DNA reads TGTGCCAGCAGTCCAGGGGCTGGCACCGGGGAGCTGTTTTTT. It is translated as CASSPGAGTGELFF.

The chain links TRBV7-2 to TRBJ1-2; 8 nucleotides agree with TRBD1. The CDR3 is 15 residues long. Germline V gives CDR1 SGHTA, CDR2 FQGNSA. Unmatched junction bases numbered 14, after V lost 6 bases and J lost 8 bases. The CDR3 reads CASRRARGRRIGYTF. DNA of the CDR3: TGTGCCAGCAGACGGGCCAGGGGGCGAAGGATAGGCTACACCTTC.

V usage is TRBV2 and J usage is TRBJ1-1, with 7 bases matching TRBD1. CDR3 length: 15 amino acids. The trim removed 4 bases at V and 5 bases at J, leaving 10 bases unmatched. Per the germline V gene, CDR1 is SNHLY and CDR2 is FYNNEI. The CDR3 is CASSGQHRGWTEAFF. CDR3 DNA sequence: TGTGCCAGCAGTGGACAACACAGGGGTTGGACTGAAGCTTTCTTT.

The chain employs TRBV19 and TRBJ1-1, with D possibly matching TRBD1 (6 bases). The germline gives CDR1 LNHDA, CDR2 SQIVND (reference sequence). The CDR3 length is 14 residues. Deletions cut 5 bases from V and 0 bases from J, with 10 bases between. This chain's CDR3 is CASSYDRLNTEAFF. The CDR3 region has the DNA TGTGCCAGTAGTTATGACAGGTTGAACACTGAAGCTTTCTTT.

The J gene is TRBJ1-2, the V gene TRBV14; D is ambiguous. The V gene's germline CDR1 is SGHDN and CDR2 FVKESK. The germline V and J ends were trimmed by 4 bases and 0 bases, with 9 bases remaining between them. This CDR3 is built from 14 residues. The CDR3 loop reads CASSPGLTNYGYTF. The CDR3 region has the DNA TGTGCCAGCAGCCCCGGACTCACTAACTATGGCTACACCTTC. The whole variable domain, remainder taken from reference TRBV14 and TRBJ1-2, is EAGVTQFPSHSVIEKGQTVTLRCDPISGHDNLYWYRRVMGKEIKFLLHFVKESKQDESGMPNNRFLAERTGGTYSTLKVQPAELEDSGVYFCASSPGLTNYGYTFGSGTRLTVV.

The V gene is TRBV5-1, the J gene TRBJ2-1, with 9 bases that match TRBD1. The CDR3 loop spans 15 amino acids. Germline V gene lookup returns CDR1 SGHRS and CDR2 YFSETQ. J gave up 3 bases and V 4 bases, and 5 bases lay outside the gene matches. The CDR3 nucleotides read TGCGCCAGCAGCATGGACAGGGGCAACTACAATGAGCAGTTCTTC. It translates to CASSMDRGNYNEQFF.